Listed below are T cell receptor beta chains from one sample, sequenced in a study of blood T cell repertoires in COVID-19. The table came from immunoSEQ multiplex PCR; TCRdb's copy has only in-frame clones and leaves some out. The sample records more than 65,000 clones, approximately 79% being singletons. Source material: peripheral blood. Receptors originate from a woman aged 55 to 70 with acute or convalescent COVID-19. CDR3s include the opening cysteine and the closing phenylalanine or tryptophan. A D gene is named only where the DNA matches it firmly. Clone size is shown for a subset of rows, as once, few, many or a class of expanded clone.

d_call	clone_size	v_call	j_call	cdr3_aa	cdr3_nt
-	-	TRBV19	TRBJ1-2	CASRQGPAYGYTF	TGTGCCAGTAGGCAGGGGCCCGCCTATGGCTACACCTTC
-	-	TRBV7-3	TRBJ2-3	CASSLNSDTQYF	TGTGCCAGCAGCTTAAACTCAGATACGCAGTATTTT
-	few	TRBV3-1/TRBV3-2	TRBJ1-6	CASSHRTEYNSPLHF	TGTGCCAGCAGCCACAGGACAGAGTATAATTCACCCCTCCACTTT
TRBD1	-	TRBV28	TRBJ2-1	CASGQGAQLNNEQFF	TGTGCCAGCGGACAGGGGGCTCAGCTAAACAATGAGCAGTTCTTC
TRBD1	many	TRBV5-8	TRBJ1-1	CASSLQGATEAFF	TGTGCCAGCAGCTTGCAGGGGGCCACTGAAGCTTTCTTT
-	-	TRBV15	TRBJ2-7	CATSRVRGIGYEQYF	TGTGCCACCAGCAGAGTTCGGGGAATAGGATACGAGCAGTACTTC
TRBD2	-	TRBV30	TRBJ2-1	CAWSVSGGPFNEQFF	TGTGCCTGGAGTGTATCGGGGGGACCCTTCAATGAGCAGTTCTTC
TRBD1	once	TRBV19	TRBJ1-2	CASTRGTGQPGGYGYTF	TGTGCCAGCACTCGTGGGACAGGGCAACCGGGGGGTTATGGCTACACCTTC
TRBD1	once	TRBV6-5	TRBJ2-5	CASIETGVETQYF	TGTGCCAGCATAGAGACAGGGGTTGAGACCCAGTACTTC
TRBD1	-	TRBV5-6	TRBJ1-2	CASSSRQGGGYTF	TGTGCCAGCAGCTCACGACAGGGGGGTGGCTACACCTTC
-	-	TRBV6-5	TRBJ1-3	CATRTGAGNTIYF	TGTGCCACCCGGACCGGGGCTGGAAACACCATATATTTT
-	-	TRBV4-1	TRBJ2-1	CASSQVGASYNEQFF	TGCGCCAGCAGCCAAGTGGGGGCTTCCTACAATGAGCAGTTCTTC
TRBD1	once	TRBV3-1/TRBV3-2	TRBJ1-4	CASSPTGAAEKLFF	TGTGCCAGCAGCCCAACAGGGGCTGCAGAAAAACTGTTTTTT
-	-	TRBV10-2	TRBJ1-2	CASSEGGQGAFYGYTF	TGCGCCAGCAGTGAGGGGGGACAAGGGGCGTTCTATGGCTACACCTTC
-	-	TRBV5-1	TRBJ1-4	CASSLAVEGPANEKLFF	TGCGCCAGCAGCTTGGCCGTTGAGGGCCCGGCTAATGAAAAACTGTTTTTT
TRBD1	-	TRBV11-2	TRBJ2-5	CASSHHRGGLNQETQYF	TGTGCCAGCAGCCACCACCGAGGGGGCCTTAACCAAGAGACCCAGTACTTC
-	-	TRBV6-6	TRBJ2-7	CASSFGRQGGYEQYF	TGTGCCAGCAGTTTCGGGAGACAGGGAGGCTACGAGCAGTACTTC
TRBD1	few	TRBV6-6	TRBJ1-5	CASLDRTGYSNQPQHF	TGTGCCAGCCTAGACAGGACAGGGTATAGCAATCAGCCCCAGCATTTT
-	-	TRBV18	TRBJ2-3	CASSPRDSETDTQYF	TGTGCCAGCTCACCAAGGGACTCTGAGACAGATACGCAGTATTTT
TRBD1	few	TRBV19	TRBJ1-4	CASSIGQGQVEKLFF	TGTGCCAGTAGTATAGGACAGGGACAGGTTGAAAAACTGTTTTTT
TRBD1	-	TRBV2	TRBJ1-4	CASMPLTGVEEKLFF	TGTGCCAGCATGCCTCTTACAGGGGTCGAGGAAAAACTGTTTTTT
TRBD1	-	TRBV6-1	TRBJ1-6	CASSERLGTDNSPLHF	TGTGCCAGCAGTGAAAGGCTAGGGACAGATAATTCACCCCTCCACTTT
TRBD1	-	TRBV5-6	TRBJ1-1	CASSLVGTGMNTEAFF	TGTGCCAGCAGCTTGGTAGGGACAGGGATGAACACTGAAGCTTTCTTT
TRBD1	few	TRBV11-3	TRBJ2-6	CASSLRTGTGANVLTF	TGTGCCAGCAGCTTGCGGACAGGGACTGGGGCCAACGTCCTGACTTTC
TRBD1	-	TRBV6-6	TRBJ1-4	CASSSYRGTNEKLFF	TGTGCCAGCAGTTCGTACAGGGGTACTAATGAAAAACTGTTTTTT
-	many	TRBV13	TRBJ2-3	CASSPTTAISSTDTQYF	TGTGCCAGCAGCCCCACGACAGCTATTTCTAGCACAGATACGCAGTATTTT
-	once	TRBV6-5	TRBJ2-6	CAILSSGANVLTF	TGTGCCATCCTGAGCTCTGGGGCCAACGTCCTGACTTTC
TRBD1	-	TRBV7-8	TRBJ2-7	CASSFPGQASYEQYF	TGTGCCAGCAGCTTTCCGGGACAGGCCTCCTACGAGCAGTACTTC
-	-	TRBV6-1	TRBJ1-5	CASSEGQQPQHF	TGTGCCAGCAGTGAAGGACAACAGCCCCAGCATTTT
TRBD2	-	TRBV3-1/TRBV3-2	TRBJ2-1	CASSQDPSGGSYNEQFF	TGTGCCAGCAGCCAAGACCCTAGCGGGGGCTCCTACAATGAGCAGTTCTTC
-	-	TRBV7-9	TRBJ2-2	CASSSDSTGELFF	TGTGCCAGCAGCTCAGACAGCACCGGGGAGCTGTTTTTT
TRBD2	-	TRBV11-2	TRBJ2-1	CASSPRLNGGAVKQFF	TGTGCCAGCAGCCCACGACTCAACGGGGGGGCTGTAAAGCAGTTCTTC
-	-	TRBV15	TRBJ1-3	CATSRDSGNTIYF	TGTGCCACCAGCAGAGATTCGGGAAACACCATATATTTT
-	-	TRBV4-1	TRBJ1-2	CASSHSGWERGYTF	TGCGCCAGCAGCCATTCAGGTTGGGAGAGGGGCTACACCTTC
-	-	TRBV7-9	TRBJ1-2	CASSLDRGAHGYTF	TGTGCCAGCAGCTTAGATCGGGGGGCGCATGGCTACACCTTC
-	few	TRBV14	TRBJ1-6	CASSQGGLSYNSPLHF	TGTGCCAGCAGCCAAGGGGGGCTCTCCTATAATTCACCCCTCCACTTT
TRBD1	-	TRBV7-2	TRBJ1-3	CASSLRTGGGNTIYF	TGTGCCAGCAGCCTTCGAACAGGGGGCGGAAACACCATATATTTT
-	-	TRBV4-2	TRBJ2-1	CASSQRRGNIYNEQFF	TGTGCCAGCAGCCAACGTAGGGGCAATATATACAATGAGCAGTTCTTC
-	-	TRBV5-4	TRBJ1-2	CASSHREFVDGYTF	TGTGCCAGCAGCCACAGGGAGTTCGTAGATGGCTACACCTTC
-	-	TRBV5-8	TRBJ2-1	CASSYLGDNEQFF	TGTGCCAGCAGCTACCTCGGAGATAATGAGCAGTTCTTC
TRBD1	-	TRBV6-1	TRBJ2-7	CASSELGQGLHEQYF	TGTGCCAGCAGTGAACTGGGACAGGGGCTCCACGAGCAGTACTTC
TRBD2	-	TRBV7-9	TRBJ2-5	CASSISGRGETQYF	TGTGCCAGCAGCATCTCGGGGAGGGGTGAGACCCAGTACTTC
-	many	TRBV28	TRBJ1-5	CASSPPPGMHF	TGTGCCAGCAGCCCGCCGCCAGGGATGCATTTT
TRBD1	once	TRBV27	TRBJ1-2	CASSVDRVLGGYTF	TGTGCCAGCAGTGTGGACAGGGTTTTAGGTGGCTACACCTTC
TRBD1	-	TRBV19	TRBJ2-3	CASSMGQGADTQYF	TGTGCCAGTAGTATGGGACAGGGGGCAGATACGCAGTATTTT
-	few	TRBV6-5	TRBJ2-5	CASDPTGLETQYF	TGTGCCAGCGACCCTACAGGGTTGGAGACCCAGTACTTC
TRBD1	-	TRBV4-2	TRBJ2-5	CASSRTGGEGETQYF	TGTGCCAGCAGCCGGACAGGGGGCGAGGGAGAGACCCAGTACTTC
TRBD2	-	TRBV5-1	TRBJ2-3	CASSLAQDASGETDTQYF	TGCGCCAGCAGCTTGGCCCAAGACGCTAGCGGGGAAACAGATACGCAGTATTTT
TRBD1	-	TRBV19	TRBJ1-4	CASSTDPGDRFVATNEKLFF	TGTGCCAGTAGTACCGACCCCGGGGACAGATTTGTCGCAACTAATGAAAAACTGTTTTTT
-	-	TRBV5-8	TRBJ1-3	CASVGRSAGNTIYF	TGTGCCAGCGTGGGGAGGAGTGCGGGAAACACCATATATTTT
TRBD2	-	TRBV7-2	TRBJ2-3	CASSTSSGGDTQYF	TGTGCCAGCAGCACCTCTAGCGGGGGAGATACGCAGTATTTT
-	-	TRBV28	TRBJ2-2	CATILQGPGELFF	TGTGCCACTATTCTACAGGGTCCCGGGGAGCTGTTTTTT
-	-	TRBV6-1	TRBJ1-4	CASSEQGSHNEKLFF	TGTGCCAGCAGTGAACAGGGGTCTCATAATGAAAAACTGTTTTTT
-	-	TRBV7-3	TRBJ2-3	CASSESTIPDTQYF	TGTGCCAGCAGCGAAAGTACTATCCCAGATACGCAGTATTTT